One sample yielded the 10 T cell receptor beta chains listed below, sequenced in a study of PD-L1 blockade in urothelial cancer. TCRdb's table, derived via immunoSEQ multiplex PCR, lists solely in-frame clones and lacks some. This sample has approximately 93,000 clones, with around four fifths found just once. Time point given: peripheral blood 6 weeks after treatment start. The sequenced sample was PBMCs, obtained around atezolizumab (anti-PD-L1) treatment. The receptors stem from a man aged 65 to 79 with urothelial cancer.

CDR3 nucleotide sequence: TGTGCCAGCAGTCCGGACAGGTCGGGCACCGGGGAGCTGTTTTTT. Protein: CASSPDRSGTGELFF. This rearrangement joins TRBV11-3 to TRBJ2-2, with 7 positions matching TRBD1. Germline CDR1 is SGHNT and CDR2 is YENEEA. Losses at the gene ends were 6 bases for V and 4 bases for J; bases not matched to a gene: 8. CDR3 length equals 15 residues.

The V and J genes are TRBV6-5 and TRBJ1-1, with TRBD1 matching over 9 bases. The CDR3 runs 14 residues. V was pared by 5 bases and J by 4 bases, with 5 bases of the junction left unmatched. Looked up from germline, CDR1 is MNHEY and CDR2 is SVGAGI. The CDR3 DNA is TGTGCCAGCAGTGTTAGACAGGGGGGCACTGAAGCTTTCTTT. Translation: CASSVRQGGTEAFF.

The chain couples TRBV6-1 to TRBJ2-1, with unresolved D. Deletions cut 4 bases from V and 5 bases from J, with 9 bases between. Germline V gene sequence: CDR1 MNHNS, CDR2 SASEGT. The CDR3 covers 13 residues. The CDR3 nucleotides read TGTGCCAGCAGTGCACTCATGGACAATGAGCAGTTCTTC. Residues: CASSALMDNEQFF.

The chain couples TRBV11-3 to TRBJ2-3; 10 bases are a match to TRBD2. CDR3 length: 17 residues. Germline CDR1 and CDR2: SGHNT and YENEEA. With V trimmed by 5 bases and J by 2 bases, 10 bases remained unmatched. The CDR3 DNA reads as TGTGCCAGCAGCCCAGCGGGAGGGCCTTACACCACAGATACGCAGTATTTT. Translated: CASSPAGGPYTTDTQYF. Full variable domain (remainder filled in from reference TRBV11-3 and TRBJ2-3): EAGVVQSPRYKIIEKKQPVAFWCNPISGHNTLYWYLQNLGQGPELLIRYENEEAVDDSQLPKDRFSAERLKGVDSTLKIQPAELGDSAVYLCASSPAGGPYTTDTQYFGPGTRLTVL.

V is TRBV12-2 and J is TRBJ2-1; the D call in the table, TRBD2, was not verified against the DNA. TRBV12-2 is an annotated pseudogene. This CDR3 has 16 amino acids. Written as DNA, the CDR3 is TGTGCAAGTCGCTACCCCGAGCGGGATCACGGATCGCGGCAGTTCTTC. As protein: CASRYPERDHGSRQFF.

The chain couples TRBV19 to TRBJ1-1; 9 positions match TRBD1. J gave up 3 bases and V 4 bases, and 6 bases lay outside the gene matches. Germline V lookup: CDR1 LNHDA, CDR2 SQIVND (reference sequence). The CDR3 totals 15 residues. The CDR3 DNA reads TGTGCCAGTAGTACTCCGAGACAGGGGGACACTGAAGCTTTCTTT. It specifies CASSTPRQGDTEAFF.

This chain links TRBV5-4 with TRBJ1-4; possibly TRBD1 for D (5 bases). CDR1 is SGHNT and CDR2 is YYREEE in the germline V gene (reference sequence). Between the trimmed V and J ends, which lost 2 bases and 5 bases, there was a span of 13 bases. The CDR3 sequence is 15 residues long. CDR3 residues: CASSFDSGRNEKLFF. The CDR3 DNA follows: TGTGCCAGCAGCTTCGACAGTGGGCGGAATGAAAAACTGTTTTTT.

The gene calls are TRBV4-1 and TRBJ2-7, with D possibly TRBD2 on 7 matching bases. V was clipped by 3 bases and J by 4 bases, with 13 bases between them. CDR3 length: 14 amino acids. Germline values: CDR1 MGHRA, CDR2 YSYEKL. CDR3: CASSHSRGAYEQYF. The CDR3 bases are TGCGCCAGCAGCCACAGTCGGGGGGCGTACGAGCAGTACTTC.

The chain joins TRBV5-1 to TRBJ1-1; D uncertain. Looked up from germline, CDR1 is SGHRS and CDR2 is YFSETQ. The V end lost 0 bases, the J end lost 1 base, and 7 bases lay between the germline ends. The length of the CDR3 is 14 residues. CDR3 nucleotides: TGCGCCAGCAGCTTGGGCGCCGGGAACACTGAAGCTTTCTTT. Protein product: CASSLGAGNTEAFF.

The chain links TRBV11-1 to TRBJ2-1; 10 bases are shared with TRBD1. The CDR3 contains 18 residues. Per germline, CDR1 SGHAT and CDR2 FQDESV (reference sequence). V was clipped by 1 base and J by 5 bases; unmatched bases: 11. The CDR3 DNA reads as TGTGCCAGCAGCTTAGTAGTGAACCTCGGGACAGGGGACAATGAGCAGTTCTTC. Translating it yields CASSLVVNLGTGDNEQFF.